This T cell receptor (beta chain) was captured by sequencing in a study of cytomegalovirus exposure and HLA in healthy donors. General observations from the study: Several V segments, TRBV6-2 and TRBV6-3 among them, could not be told apart and were dropped. Most TCR sequences were rare, but some public TCRs occurred in many donors.

The V gene's germline CDR1 is MNHEY and CDR2 SMNVEV (reference sequence). CDR3 size: 12 residues. Between the trimmed V and J ends, which lost 7 bases and 6 bases, there was a span of 12 bases. The donors comprised healthy bone marrow donors. Of note for this clone: The antigen is unknown.

PCR was performed using 60 Vbeta and 13 Jbeta primers. Method: immunoSEQ multiplex PCR; TCRdb's copy keeps in-frame clones and lacks some. The table has over 150,000 clones, 70% to 75% seen once. The TCR comes from a man aged 25 to 40 in good health and CMV-seropositive. Sample: PBMCs. The chain recombines TRBV27 with TRBJ1-2; no reliable D call. CDR3 protein: CASTSGGNGYTF. The CDR3 DNA follows: TGTGCCAGCACCTCTGGCGGGAATGGCTACACCTTC.